Presented here are 5 T cell receptor beta chains from one specimen sequenced in a study of vaccination and CD4 T cells after COVID-19. Stated treatment: roughly 10-day PBMC culture with coronavirus spike peptide pools or control peptides (ViraFEST assay). With the Oncomine TCR Beta short-read assay, DNA from cultured CD4+ T cells was sequenced. Via MiXCR, TCRdb re-called the PCR reads, giving one row per CDR3 protein. This repertoire shows 20,000 to 25,000 distinct CDR3 sequences, 55% to 65% found once; its top ten account for more than 20%. For these receptors, no antigen is known. The input for sequencing was CD4+ T cells from blood, cultured in vitro, taken before SARS-CoV-2 vaccination. Receptor source: a human donor who received a COVID-19 vaccine.

The CDR3 sequence is CASSPRTGTTTEAFF. The CDR3 nucleotides read TGTGCCAGCAGCCCCCGGACAGGGACCACAACTGAAGCTTTCTTT. The V gene is TRBV7-8, the J gene TRBJ1-1; TRBD1 matches 8 bases. The germline gives CDR1 SGHVS, CDR2 FQNEAQ. The CDR3 runs 15 residues. Unmatched junction bases numbered 10, after V lost 5 bases and J lost 5 bases.

In this sample, this clonotype is large. The rearrangement uses TRBV7-2 and TRBJ1-1; a weak D match, TRBD1 (6 bases). The CDR3 sequence is 16 residues long. Per the germline V gene, CDR1 is SGHTA and CDR2 is FQGNSA. Trimming took 5 bases from V and 2 from J, leaving 18 bases between them. This CDR3 is CASSRVSGEINTEAFF. Written as DNA, the CDR3 is TGTGCCAGCAGCAGAGTTTCAGGGGAAATAAACACTGAAGCTTTCTTT. The full variable domain, in which reference TRBV7-2 and TRBJ1-1 provide the parts outside the CDR3, is GAGVSQSPSNKVTEKGKDVELRCDPISGHTALYWYRQSLGQGLEFLIYFQGNSAPDKSGLPSDRFSAERTGGSVSTLTIQRTQQEDSAVYLCASSRVSGEINTEAFFGQGTRLTVV.

This clonotype was observed a single time. V usage is TRBV6-1 and J usage is TRBJ1-2, with D perhaps matching TRBD1 (6 bases). This CDR3 is 14 amino acids long. Per germline, CDR1 MNHNS and CDR2 SASEGT. V shed 7 bases and J shed 5 bases, with 17 bases lying between them. Written as DNA, the CDR3 is TGTGCCAGCAATAAGGGGGGGGTAGAGTATGGCTACACCTTC. Protein: CASNKGGVEYGYTF.

This sequence joins TRBV20-1 and TRBJ2-3, with 8 nucleotides matching TRBD2. The CDR3 sequence is 14 residues long. Losses at the gene ends were 6 bases for V and 0 bases for J; bases not matched to a gene: 5. In germline, CDR1 is DFQATT, CDR2 SNEGSKA (reference sequence). CDR3 DNA sequence: TGCAGTGCCCTTAGCGGGGAGAGCACAGATACGCAGTATTTT. It codes for CSALSGESTDTQYF.

The chain employs TRBV11-3 and TRBJ2-1; 11 nucleotides agree with TRBD2. V shed 4 bases and J 3 bases; nucleotides not matched to a gene: 14. The CDR3 sequence is 19 residues long. CDR1 SGHNT and CDR2 YENEEA come from the germline V gene. The CDR3 nucleotides are TGTGCCAGCAGCTCACTAGCGGGGGCCAATATCCACCTCTACAATGAGCAGTTCTTC. It yields the protein CASSSLAGANIHLYNEQFF.